Shown below are 7 T cell receptor beta chains from a single sample sequenced in a study of T cell changes during pregnancy in multiple sclerosis. Here immunoSEQ multiplex PCR was the method, and the copy in TCRdb shows in-frame clones only, minus some. The top ten hold 3.3% of the sample, which has tens of thousands of clones, roughly 90% seen once. The input for sequencing was peripheral blood, taken in the first trimester of pregnancy. The receptors stem from a female donor in good health, enrolled as a control in a pregnancy study.

The chain couples TRBV7-9 to TRBJ1-2, with D perhaps matching TRBD1 (5 bases). Germline loops: CDR1 SEHNR, CDR2 FQNEAQ (reference sequence). The CDR3 loop spans 15 amino acids. V dropped 4 bases and J dropped 8 bases, with 20 bases sitting between them. This CDR3 reads CASSSIQGVPGGYTF. The CDR3, as DNA: TGTGCCAGCAGCTCTATTCAGGGTGTCCCTGGAGGCTACACCTTC.

The gene calls are TRBV30 and TRBJ1-2; 8 nucleotides align to TRBD1. The germline V gene has CDR1 GTSNPN and CDR2 SVGIG (reference sequence). The ends lost 0 bases at V and 3 bases at J; junction bases unmatched: 3. The CDR3 is 14 residues long. The CDR3 spells CAWSVQGGDYGYTF. CDR3 coding DNA: TGTGCCTGGAGTGTACAGGGGGGCGACTATGGCTACACCTTC.

The V and J genes are TRBV6-1 and TRBJ1-4; possible D gene TRBD1, 5 bases. Per germline, CDR1 MNHNS and CDR2 SASEGT. Trimming shortened V by 2 bases and J by 3 bases, and 13 bases separated the two germline ends. This CDR3 is 16 amino acids long. The CDR3 region has the DNA TGTGCCAGCAGTGAATGGACATCGTCAGCTAATGAAAAACTGTTTTTT. Translated: CASSEWTSSANEKLFF.

The chain couples TRBV9 to TRBJ2-1, with 9 positions matching TRBD2. This CDR3 has 16 residues. V shed 0 bases and J 8 bases; nucleotides not matched to a gene: 9. Germline values: CDR1 SGDLS, CDR2 YYNGEE. For the CDR3, the DNA is TGTGCCAGCAGCGTAGGTGGTAGCGGGGGAACCGATGAGCAGTTCTTC. Its translation: CASSVGGSGGTDEQFF.

V gene TRBV29-1 combines with J gene TRBJ2-2; 8 bases are shared with TRBD1. V shed 6 bases, J shed 7 bases, and the junction held 10 bases outside the gene matches. The CDR3 is 14 residues long. Germline V gene lookup returns CDR1 SQVTM and CDR2 ANQGSEA. The CDR3 nucleotides read TGCAGCGTCGGACGGGACAGGAAGAACGGGGAGCTGTTTTTT. Encoded protein: CSVGRDRKNGELFF.

The V gene is TRBV10-3, the J gene TRBJ1-2; the match to TRBD1 covers 10 bases. Germline assignment: CDR1 ENHRY and CDR2 SYGVKD. V dropped 6 bases and J dropped 8; count of bases not matched to a gene: 9. This CDR3 has 14 amino acids. Written as DNA, the CDR3 is TGTGCCATCAGGCCCGGGACAGGGGATTCGGGCTACACCTTC. It specifies CAIRPGTGDSGYTF.

The table lists this clone with a count of one. This sequence joins TRBV19 and TRBJ2-5; D might be TRBD1 (6 bases). This CDR3 contains 13 residues. V was cut by 11 bases and J by 5 bases, with 18 bases left in between. Per germline, CDR1 LNHDA and CDR2 SQIVND (reference sequence). CDR3: CAGGPGHRETQYF. As DNA, the CDR3 is TGTGCCGGGGGACCGGGACACAGGGAGACCCAGTACTTC.